What follows describes a single TCR beta chain. The time point denotes: peripheral blood 6 weeks after treatment start. Method: immunoSEQ multiplex PCR; TCRdb's copy keeps in-frame clones and lacks some. This table holds about 120,000 clones, about 84% found once. These data are taken from a study of PD-L1 blockade in urothelial cancer. Turning to the study itself: In the patient group, about 90% of the roughly 29 were males with bladder-origin urothelial cancer. Patients arrived having already received 0 to 3 prior chemotherapy regimens. A median of roughly 150,000 T cells was found in the blood samples.

The sequence was obtained from a man in his forties or fifties with urothelial cancer. Sequenced material: PBMCs, taken around atezolizumab (anti-PD-L1) treatment.

The CDR3: CASSLYRNTGELFF. In DNA form, the CDR3 reads TGTGCCAGCAGTTTATATCGGAACACCGGGGAGCTGTTTTTT. The gene calls are TRBV27 and TRBJ2-2; unclear D gene. This CDR3 region has 14 residues. Germline values: CDR1 MNHEY, CDR2 SMNVEV (reference sequence). Trimming removed 1 base from V and 1 base from J, with 4 bases in between.